This T cell receptor (beta chain) was sequenced for a study of CXCR3-negative and CXCR3-positive naive CD8 T cells. This CDR3 is 15 amino acids long. The germline CDR1 and CDR2 sequences are MNHEY and SMNVEV (reference sequence). Overall study results and limits: Once cells were cryopreserved, CXCR3 expression went down partly, and most assays used fresh PBMCs. More hydrophobic TRB CDR3s occurred in CXCR3-positive than in CXCR3-negative naive cells.

A note on this clonotype: Its antigen is as yet unknown.

Researchers prepared the TRB cDNA libraries using 5' RACE with UMI labels. TCRdb processed the 5' RACE reads again and assigns one entry to each CDR3 protein, with no DNA. This sample contains about 150,000 distinct CDR3 sequences. V usage is TRBV27 and J usage is TRBJ1-5; TCRdb's D call, TRBD1, is unchecked because there is no DNA. This TCR was sampled from a human donor in good health. Some clones in this sample may be carry-over from other donors' samples. Sequences were obtained from naive CXCR3+ CD8+ T cells from blood. Subset described: CD45RO-CCR7+CD27+CD95- naive CD8+ T cells expressing CXCR3 (TNR3+). This chain's CDR3 is CASSLSEGHREPQHF.